The 7 T cell receptor beta chains presented below share a single source sample, sequenced in a study of T cells in Graves' hyperthyroidism and ophthalmopathy. Authors of the study amplified TCR beta CDR3 regions from RNA transcripts. Initially, a first-round RT-PCR of the TCR CDR3 employed the HTBI primer set. TCRdb processed the multiplex PCR reads anew with MiXCR; each CDR3 protein has one entry. This table has nearly 600,000 distinct CDR3 sequences, 13% to 15% appearing once. The sample comprised blood. These receptors all stem from a woman younger than 35 with Graves' ophthalmopathy.

This clonotype has just a few counts. The chain combines TRBV6-5 with TRBJ1-6; D remains ambiguous. The CDR3 is 15 residues long. Germline lookup yields CDR1 MNHEY and CDR2 SVGAGI. Trimming pared 2 bases from V and 9 bases from J, leaving 14 bases between. The CDR3 sequence is CASSYDGRPGSPLHF. In nucleotides, the CDR3 is TGTGCCAGCAGTTACGATGGGCGCCCGGGTTCACCCCTCCACTTT.

This clonotype was picked up many times. The V call is TRBV20-1, the J call TRBJ2-1; possibly TRBD1 for D (6 bases). The length of the CDR3 is 15 residues. Between the trimmed V and J ends, which lost 5 bases and 6 bases, there was a span of 20 bases. Germline V CDR1 and CDR2: DFQATT, SNEGSKA (reference sequence). The DNA for the CDR3 is TGCAGTGCTCGATCACTTTCGGGCAGGGGCAATGAGCAGTTCTTC. Amino acid sequence: CSARSLSGRGNEQFF.

This clonotype was recorded at least ten times. This chain joins TRBV12-3 or TRBV12-4 and TRBJ1-1; no clear D gene. CDR3 size: 14 residues. V was cut by 5 bases and J by 1 base, with 11 bases left in between. The CDR3 DNA sequence: TGTGCCAGCAGTCCCACCACACGGAACACTGAAGCTTTCTTT. Amino acid sequence: CASSPTTRNTEAFF.

This clonotype was observed many times. The gene calls are TRBV20-1 and TRBJ2-5; D might be TRBD2 (5 bases). Germline V gene sequence: CDR1 DFQATT, CDR2 SNEGSKA (reference sequence). This CDR3 is built from 12 residues. The V gene lost 6 bases and the J gene lost 7 bases, with 15 bases spanning the gap. In DNA form, the CDR3 reads TGCAGTGCGACTACTAGTTTTGGGACCCAGTACTTC. This gives the protein CSATTSFGTQYF.

As for this clonotype: This may come from a read error, since a much larger clone is one base off. The chain couples TRBV11-3 to TRBJ2-1, with 10 bases fitting TRBD1. Germline CDR1 SGHNT, CDR2 YENEEA. The CDR3 contains 15 residues. As DNA, the CDR3 is TGTGCCAGCGGCTTAGGGGGACAGGGGTTCAATGAGCAGTTCTTC. Translating it yields CASGLGGQGFNEQFF.

The J gene is TRBJ2-7, the V gene TRBV6-2 or TRBV6-3; 8 bases line up with TRBD2. The end of the DNA is better explained by TRBJ2-1, so the J call may be wrong. This CDR3 spans 14 amino acids. Germline V gene lookup returns CDR1 MNHEY and CDR2 SVGEGT. CDR3: CASSPGGLDYEQFF. The CDR3 DNA follows: TGTGCCAGCAGCCCCGGGGGACTAGACTACGAGCAGTTCTTC.

This clonotype was seen at least ten times. V and J are TRBV27 and TRBJ1-1; weak D call: TRBD1 (6 bases). This CDR3 is built from 13 residues. With 3 bases removed from V and 7 bases from J, the gap between germline ends came to 12 bases. Germline CDR1 and CDR2: MNHEY and SMNVEV (reference sequence). The CDR3 nucleotides are TGTGCCAGCAGTTTTGGCCAGGGGAGTGAAGCTTTCTTT. It encodes CASSFGQGSEAFF.